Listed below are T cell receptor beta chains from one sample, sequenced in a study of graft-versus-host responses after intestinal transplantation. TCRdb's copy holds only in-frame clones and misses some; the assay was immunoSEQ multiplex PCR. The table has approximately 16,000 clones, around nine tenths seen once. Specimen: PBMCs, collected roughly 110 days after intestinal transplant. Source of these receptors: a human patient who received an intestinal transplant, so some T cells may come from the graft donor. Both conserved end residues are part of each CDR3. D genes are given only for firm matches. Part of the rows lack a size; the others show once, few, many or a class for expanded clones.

CASSTTSGGQETQYF	TGTGCCAGCAGCACGACTAGCGGGGGACAAGAGACCCAGTACTTC	TRBV11-3	TRBJ2-5	.	TRBD2
CASSIALSSGRARRNEQFF	TGTGCCAGTAGTATAGCTCTCTCGAGCGGGAGGGCCCGTAGAAATGAACAGTTCTTC	TRBV19	TRBJ2-1	.	TRBD2
CATRQVGVGEAFF	TGTGCCACACGACAGGTTGGAGTGGGTGAAGCTTTCTTT	TRBV19	TRBJ1-1	.	.
CASSPGLAYEQYF	TGCGCCAGCAGCCCCGGACTAGCCTACGAGCAGTACTTC	TRBV4-1	TRBJ2-7	.	TRBD2
CASSYSGSGNTIYF	TGTGCCAGCAGTTACTCGGGTAGTGGAAACACCATATATTTT	TRBV6-5	TRBJ1-3	.	.
CASSLLTGTYNEQFF	TGTGCCAGCAGCTTGTTAACCGGAACCTACAATGAGCAGTTCTTC	TRBV5-6	TRBJ2-1	.	.
CASIEGLYEQYF	TGTGCCAGCATCGAGGGATTGTACGAGCAGTACTTC	TRBV6-1	TRBJ2-7	.	.
CASSVASGGHPAFF	TGTGCCAGCAGCGTAGCTTCTGGGGGGCATCCTGCTTTCTTT	TRBV9	TRBJ1-1	.	.
CASSLGRGPNEKLFF	TGTGCCAGCAGTTTAGGGAGGGGGCCTAATGAAAAACTGTTTTTT	TRBV27	TRBJ1-4	once	TRBD1
CASSQGAITHLPYEQYF	TGCGCCAGCAGCCAGGGGGCGATTACCCACTTGCCCTACGAGCAGTACTTC	TRBV4-1	TRBJ2-7	.	.
CASSLGQGNQPQHF	TGTGCCAGCAGCCTTGGACAGGGAAATCAGCCCCAGCATTTT	TRBV28	TRBJ1-5	.	TRBD1
CASSSGTGSSYEQYF	TGCGCCAGCAGCTCCGGGACAGGAAGCTCCTACGAGCAGTACTTC	TRBV5-1	TRBJ2-7	.	TRBD1
CATSRERGLNTGELFF	TGTGCCACCAGCAGGGAAAGGGGACTCAACACCGGGGAGCTGTTTTTT	TRBV15	TRBJ2-2	.	.
CATEGATPYEQYF	TGTGCCACCGAGGGGGCTACCCCCTACGAGCAGTACTTC	TRBV15	TRBJ2-7	.	TRBD1
CASSLAARESYEQYF	TGCGCCAGCAGCTTGGCCGCCAGGGAGAGCTACGAGCAGTACTTC	TRBV5-1	TRBJ2-7	.	.
CASSLSGQGETQYF	TGTGCCAGCAGCTTATCTGGGCAGGGAGAGACCCAGTACTTC	TRBV7-9	TRBJ2-5	.	.
CSASGEAFF	TGCAGTGCTAGTGGCGAAGCTTTCTTT	TRBV20-1	TRBJ1-1	.	.
CASSTSGGGQPQHF	TGTGCCAGCAGTACTTCCGGGGGAGGGCAGCCCCAGCATTTT	TRBV28	TRBJ1-5	.	.
CASSDSTGGYGYTF	TGTGCCAGCAGTGACTCGACAGGGGGCTATGGCTACACCTTC	TRBV6-4	TRBJ1-2	.	TRBD1
CASSFTNEQFF	TGTGCCAGCAGCTTTACAAATGAGCAGTTCTTC	TRBV7-9	TRBJ2-1	once	.
CASSHGGDFYEQYF	TGTGCCAGCAGCCACGGGGGGGATTTCTACGAGCAGTACTTC	TRBV5-4	TRBJ2-7	.	TRBD2
CAWNGVGLNTEAFF	TGTGCCTGGAACGGTGTGGGTTTGAACACTGAAGCTTTCTTT	TRBV30	TRBJ1-1	.	.
CASSQSTGTGDPGEQYF	TGCGCCAGCAGTCAATCGACCGGGACAGGGGATCCCGGCGAGCAGTACTTC	TRBV23-1	TRBJ2-7	.	TRBD1
CASRSIAGGPVNEQFF	TGTGCCAGCAGGTCTATAGCGGGAGGGCCGGTCAATGAGCAGTTCTTC	TRBV11-2	TRBJ2-1	.	TRBD2
CASSQGQGSEQYF	TGTGCCAGCAGCCAAGGACAGGGAAGCGAGCAGTACTTC	TRBV4-2	TRBJ2-7	.	TRBD1
CASTPRQGDYGYTF	TGTGCCAGCACCCCCCGACAGGGTGACTATGGCTACACCTTC	TRBV25-1	TRBJ1-2	.	TRBD1
CATSPGLGAYGYTF	TGTGCCACCAGCCCCGGGCTAGGGGCCTATGGCTACACCTTC	TRBV19	TRBJ1-2	once	.
CSARYNEQFF	TGCAGTGCCCGCTACAATGAGCAGTTCTTC	TRBV20-1	TRBJ2-1	.	.
CSVLAGGTYEQYF	TGCAGCGTACTAGCGGGAGGGACCTACGAGCAGTACTTC	TRBV29-1	TRBJ2-7	.	TRBD2
CASSQDPTGAAGEAFF	TGCGCCAGCAGCCAAGATCCGACAGGGGCCGCCGGGGAAGCTTTCTTT	TRBV4-1	TRBJ1-1	.	TRBD1
CASSLQGARSYEQYF	TGTGCCAGCAGTTTACAGGGGGCCCGCTCCTACGAGCAGTACTTC	TRBV5-4	TRBJ2-7	.	TRBD1
CASSPRQASYNEQFF	TGTGCCAGCAGCCCCCGACAGGCCTCCTACAATGAGCAGTTCTTC	TRBV9	TRBJ2-1	.	.
CASSQPRIAGTGYNEQFF	TGTGCCAGCAGTCAGCCCAGAATAGCGGGAACAGGTTACAATGAGCAGTTCTTC	TRBV28	TRBJ2-1	once	TRBD2
CASSFSAANQPQHF	TGTGCCAGCAGTTTTTCGGCAGCCAATCAGCCCCAGCATTTT	TRBV27	TRBJ1-5	.	.
CASSVLIRGEGRNTEAFF	TGTGCCAGCAGTGTATTAATCCGAGGGGAGGGGCGGAACACTGAAGCTTTCTTT	TRBV6-1	TRBJ1-1	.	.
CASSFNRAYEQYF	TGCGCCAGCAGCTTTAACAGAGCATACGAGCAGTACTTC	TRBV5-1	TRBJ2-7	.	.
CASSSLVNGVNTEAFF	TGTGCCAGCAGCTCTTTGGTCAACGGGGTGAACACTGAAGCTTTCTTT	TRBV7-6	TRBJ1-1	once	.
CASSFGQGVRTGELFF	TGTGCCAGCAGCTTCGGACAGGGGGTTCGCACCGGGGAGCTGTTTTTT	TRBV7-9	TRBJ2-2	.	TRBD1
CASSPTSGNPYEQYF	TGTGCCAGCAGCCCGACTAGCGGGAATCCCTACGAGCAGTACTTC	TRBV7-9	TRBJ2-7	.	TRBD2
CASSVQGGGYTF	TGTGCCAGCAGCGTTCAGGGGGGTGGCTACACCTTC	TRBV9	TRBJ1-2	.	TRBD1
CASSLAPTNYGYTF	TGTGCCAGCAGCTTAGCCCCAACTAACTATGGCTACACCTTC	TRBV7-8	TRBJ1-2	.	.